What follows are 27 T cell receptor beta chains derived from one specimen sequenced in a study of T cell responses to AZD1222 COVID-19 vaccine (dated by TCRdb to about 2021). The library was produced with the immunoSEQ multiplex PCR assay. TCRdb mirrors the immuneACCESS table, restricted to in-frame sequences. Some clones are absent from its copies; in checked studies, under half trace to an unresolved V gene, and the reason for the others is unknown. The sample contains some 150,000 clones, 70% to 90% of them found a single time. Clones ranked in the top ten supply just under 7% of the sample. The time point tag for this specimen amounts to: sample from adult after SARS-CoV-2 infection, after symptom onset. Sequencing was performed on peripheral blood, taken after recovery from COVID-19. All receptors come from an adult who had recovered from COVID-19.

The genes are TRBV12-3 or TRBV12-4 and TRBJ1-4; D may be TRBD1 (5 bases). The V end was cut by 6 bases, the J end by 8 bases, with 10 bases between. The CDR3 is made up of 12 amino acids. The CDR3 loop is CASRGVGEKLFF. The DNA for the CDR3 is TGTGCCAGCAGGGGGGTGGGAGAAAAACTGTTTTTT.

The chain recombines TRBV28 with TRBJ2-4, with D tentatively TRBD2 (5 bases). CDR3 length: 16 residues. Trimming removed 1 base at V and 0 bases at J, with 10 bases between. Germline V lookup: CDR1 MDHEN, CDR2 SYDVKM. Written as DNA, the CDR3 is TGTGCCAGCAGTTTATCGGGGTCTCTAGCCAAAAACATTCAGTACTTC. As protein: CASSLSGSLAKNIQYF. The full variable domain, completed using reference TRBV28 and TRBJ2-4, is DVKVTQSSRYLVKRTGEKVFLECVQDMDHENMFWYRQDPGLGLRLIYFSYDVKMKEKGDIPEGYSVSREKKERFSLILESASTNQTSMYLCASSLSGSLAKNIQYFGAGTRLSVL.

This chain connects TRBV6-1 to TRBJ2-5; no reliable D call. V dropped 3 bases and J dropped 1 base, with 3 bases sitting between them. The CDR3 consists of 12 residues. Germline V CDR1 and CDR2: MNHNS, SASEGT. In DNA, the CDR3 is TGTGCCAGCAGTGACCTCCAAGAGACCCAGTACTTC. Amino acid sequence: CASSDLQETQYF.

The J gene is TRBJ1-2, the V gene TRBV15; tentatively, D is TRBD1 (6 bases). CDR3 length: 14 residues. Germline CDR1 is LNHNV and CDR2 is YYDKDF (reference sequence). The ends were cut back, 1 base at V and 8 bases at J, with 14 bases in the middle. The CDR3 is CATSRAGTLYGYTF. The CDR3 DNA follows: TGTGCCACCAGCAGAGCAGGGACATTATACGGCTACACCTTC.

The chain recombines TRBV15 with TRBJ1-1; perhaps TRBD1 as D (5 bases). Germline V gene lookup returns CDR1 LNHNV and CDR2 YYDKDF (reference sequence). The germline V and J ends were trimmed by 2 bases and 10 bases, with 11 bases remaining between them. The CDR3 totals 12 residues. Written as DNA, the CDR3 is TGTGCCACCAGCAGATTGGGGGAGCGAGCTTTCTTT. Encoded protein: CATSRLGERAFF.

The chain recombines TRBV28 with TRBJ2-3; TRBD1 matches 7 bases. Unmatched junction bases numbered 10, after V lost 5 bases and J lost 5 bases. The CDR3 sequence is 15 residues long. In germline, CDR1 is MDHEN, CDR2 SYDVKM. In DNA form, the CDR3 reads TGTGCCAGCAGTATTCCGGGACAGAGGTTAGATACGCAGTATTTT. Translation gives CASSIPGQRLDTQYF.

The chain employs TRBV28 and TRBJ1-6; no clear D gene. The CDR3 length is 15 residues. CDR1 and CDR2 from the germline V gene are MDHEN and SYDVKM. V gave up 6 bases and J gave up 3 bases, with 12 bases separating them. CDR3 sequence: CASRPPTFYNSPLHF. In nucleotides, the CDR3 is TGTGCCAGCAGACCCCCGACTTTCTATAATTCACCCCTCCACTTT.

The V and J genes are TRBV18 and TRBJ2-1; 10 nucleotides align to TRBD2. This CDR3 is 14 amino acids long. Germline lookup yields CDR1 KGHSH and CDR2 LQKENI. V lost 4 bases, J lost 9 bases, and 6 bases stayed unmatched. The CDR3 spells CASSLSLAGAEQFF. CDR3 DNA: TGTGCCAGCTCACTCTCTCTAGCGGGAGCTGAGCAGTTCTTC.

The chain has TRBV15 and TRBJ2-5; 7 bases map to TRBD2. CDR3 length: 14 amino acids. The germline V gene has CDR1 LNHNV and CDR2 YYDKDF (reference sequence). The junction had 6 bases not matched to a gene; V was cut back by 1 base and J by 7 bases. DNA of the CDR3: TGTGCCACCAGCAGAGGAGGACTAGTTGGGACCCAGTACTTC. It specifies CATSRGGLVGTQYF.

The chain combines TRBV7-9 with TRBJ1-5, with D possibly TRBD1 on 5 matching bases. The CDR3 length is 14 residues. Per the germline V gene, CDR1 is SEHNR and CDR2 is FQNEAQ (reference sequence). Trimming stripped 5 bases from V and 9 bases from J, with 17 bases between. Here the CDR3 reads CASSTIGASGPQHF. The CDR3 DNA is TGTGCCAGCAGCACAATCGGGGCCTCTGGGCCCCAGCATTTT.

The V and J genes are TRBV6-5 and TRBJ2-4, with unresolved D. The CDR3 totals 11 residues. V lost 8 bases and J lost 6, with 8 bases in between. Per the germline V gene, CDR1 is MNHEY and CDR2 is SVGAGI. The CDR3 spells CASWAANIQYF. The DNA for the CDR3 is TGTGCCAGCTGGGCAGCAAACATTCAGTACTTC.

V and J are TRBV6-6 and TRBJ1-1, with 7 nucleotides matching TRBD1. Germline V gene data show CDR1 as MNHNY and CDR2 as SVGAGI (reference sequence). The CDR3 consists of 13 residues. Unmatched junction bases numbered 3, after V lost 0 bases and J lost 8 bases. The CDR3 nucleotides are TGTGCCAGCAGTTACTCGGAGGGGGCCGAAGCTTTCTTT. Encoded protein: CASSYSEGAEAFF.

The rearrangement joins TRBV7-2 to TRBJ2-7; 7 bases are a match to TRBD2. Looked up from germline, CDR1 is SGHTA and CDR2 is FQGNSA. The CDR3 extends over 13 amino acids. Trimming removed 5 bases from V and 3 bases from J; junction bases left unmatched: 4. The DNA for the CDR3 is TGTGCCAGCAGCCCTGGGACTATCTACGAGCAGTACTTC. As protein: CASSPGTIYEQYF. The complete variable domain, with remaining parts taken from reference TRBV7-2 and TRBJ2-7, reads GAGVSQSPSNKVTEKGKDVELRCDPISGHTALYWYRQSLGQGLEFLIYFQGNSAPDKSGLPSDRFSAERTGGSVSTLTIQRTQQEDSAVYLCASSPGTIYEQYFGPGTRLTVT.

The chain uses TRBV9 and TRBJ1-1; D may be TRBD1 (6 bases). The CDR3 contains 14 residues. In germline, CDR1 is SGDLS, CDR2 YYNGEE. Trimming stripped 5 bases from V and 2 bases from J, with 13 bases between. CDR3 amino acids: CASSLDSLNTEAFF. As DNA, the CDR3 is TGTGCCAGCAGTTTGGACAGCCTAAACACTGAAGCTTTCTTT. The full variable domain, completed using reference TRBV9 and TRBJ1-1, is DSGVTQTPKHLITATGQRVTLRCSPRSGDLSVYWYQQSLDQGLQFLIQYYNGEERAKGNILERFSAQQFPDLHSELNLSSLELGDSALYFCASSLDSLNTEAFFGQGTRLTVV.

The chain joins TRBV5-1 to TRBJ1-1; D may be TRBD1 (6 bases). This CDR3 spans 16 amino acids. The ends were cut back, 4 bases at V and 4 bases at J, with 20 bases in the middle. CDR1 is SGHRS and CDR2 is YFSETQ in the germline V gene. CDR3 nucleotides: TGCGCCAGCAGCCCAGGGGTGGGACTTAGTATCACTGAAGCTTTCTTT. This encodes CASSPGVGLSITEAFF. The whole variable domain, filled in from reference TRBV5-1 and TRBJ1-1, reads KAGVTQTPRYLIKTRGQQVTLSCSPISGHRSVSWYQQTPGQGLQFLFEYFSETQRNKGNFPGRFSGRQFSNSRSEMNVSTLELGDSALYLCASSPGVGLSITEAFFGQGTRLTVV.

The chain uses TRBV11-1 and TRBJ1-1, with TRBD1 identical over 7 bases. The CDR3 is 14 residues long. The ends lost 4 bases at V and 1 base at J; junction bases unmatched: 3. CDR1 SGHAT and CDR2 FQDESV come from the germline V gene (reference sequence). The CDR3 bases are TGTGCCAGCAGCTCGTGGACAGGGAACACTGAAGCTTTCTTT. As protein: CASSSWTGNTEAFF.

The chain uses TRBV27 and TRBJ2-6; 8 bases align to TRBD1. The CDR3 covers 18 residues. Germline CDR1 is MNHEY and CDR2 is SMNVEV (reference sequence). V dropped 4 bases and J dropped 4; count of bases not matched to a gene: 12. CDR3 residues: CASSSGTGRWAGANVLTF. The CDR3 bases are TGTGCCAGCAGTTCGGGGACAGGCCGCTGGGCCGGGGCCAACGTCCTGACTTTC.

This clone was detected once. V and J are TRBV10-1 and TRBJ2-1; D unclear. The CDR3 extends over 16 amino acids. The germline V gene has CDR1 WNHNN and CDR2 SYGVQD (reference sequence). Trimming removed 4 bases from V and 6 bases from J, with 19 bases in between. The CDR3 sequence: CASSALSLSLPNEQFF. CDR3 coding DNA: TGCGCCAGCAGTGCCCTCAGTCTCTCTCTCCCCAATGAGCAGTTCTTC.

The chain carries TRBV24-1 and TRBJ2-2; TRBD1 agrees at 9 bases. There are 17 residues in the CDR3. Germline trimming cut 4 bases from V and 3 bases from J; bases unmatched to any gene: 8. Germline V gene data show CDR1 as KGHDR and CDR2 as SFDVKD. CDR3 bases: TGTGCCACCAGTGACGCAACAGGGGGCGGGGACACCGGGGAGCTGTTTTTT. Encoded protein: CATSDATGGGDTGELFF.

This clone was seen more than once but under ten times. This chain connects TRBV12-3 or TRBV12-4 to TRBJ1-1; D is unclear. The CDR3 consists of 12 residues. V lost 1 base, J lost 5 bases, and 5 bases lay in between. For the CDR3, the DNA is TGTGCCAGCAGTTTAGGCTTGACTGAAGCTTTCTTT. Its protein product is CASSLGLTEAFF.

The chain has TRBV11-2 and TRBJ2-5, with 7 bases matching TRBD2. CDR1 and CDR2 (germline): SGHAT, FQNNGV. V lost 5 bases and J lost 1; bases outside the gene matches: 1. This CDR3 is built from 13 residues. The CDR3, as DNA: TGTGCCAGCAGCAGCGGGACCCAAGAGACCCAGTACTTC. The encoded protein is CASSSGTQETQYF. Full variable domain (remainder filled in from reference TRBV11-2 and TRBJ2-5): EAGVAQSPRYKIIEKRQSVAFWCNPISGHATLYWYQQILGQGPKLLIQFQNNGVVDDSQLPKDRFSAERLKGVDSTLKIQPAKLEDSAVYLCASSSGTQETQYFGPGTRLLVL.

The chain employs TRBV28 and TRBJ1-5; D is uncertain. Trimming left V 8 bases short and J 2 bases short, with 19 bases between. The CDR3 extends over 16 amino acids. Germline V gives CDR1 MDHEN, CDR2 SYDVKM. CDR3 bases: TGTGCCAGCTCCCTTCTTAGGTTTTCTGGCAATCAGCCCCAGCATTTT. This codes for CASSLLRFSGNQPQHF.

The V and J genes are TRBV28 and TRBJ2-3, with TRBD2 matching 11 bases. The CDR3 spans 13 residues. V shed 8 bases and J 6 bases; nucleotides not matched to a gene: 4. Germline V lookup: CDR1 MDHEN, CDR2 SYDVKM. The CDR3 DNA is TGTGCCAGCGTAGCGGGGGGGAGGGATACGCAGTATTTT. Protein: CASVAGGRDTQYF.

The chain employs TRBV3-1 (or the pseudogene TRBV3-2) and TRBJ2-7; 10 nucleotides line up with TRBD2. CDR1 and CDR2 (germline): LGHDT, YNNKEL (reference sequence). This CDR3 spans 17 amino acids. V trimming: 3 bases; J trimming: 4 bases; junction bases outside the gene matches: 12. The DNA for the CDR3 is TGTGCCAGCAGCCATTTTCCCCAGTCTAGCGGGAGTTACGAGCAGTACTTC. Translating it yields CASSHFPQSSGSYEQYF.

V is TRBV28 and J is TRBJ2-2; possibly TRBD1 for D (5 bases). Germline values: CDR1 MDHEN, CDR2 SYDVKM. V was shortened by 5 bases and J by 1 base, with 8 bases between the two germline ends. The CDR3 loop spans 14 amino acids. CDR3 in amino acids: CASSQTVNTGELFF. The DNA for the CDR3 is TGTGCCAGCAGTCAGACAGTGAACACCGGGGAGCTGTTTTTT.

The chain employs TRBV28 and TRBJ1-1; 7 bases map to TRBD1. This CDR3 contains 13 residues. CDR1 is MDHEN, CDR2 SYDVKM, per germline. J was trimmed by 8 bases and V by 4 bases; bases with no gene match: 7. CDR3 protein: CASSSDRRAEAFF. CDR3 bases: TGTGCCAGCAGTTCGGACAGGCGGGCGGAAGCTTTCTTT.

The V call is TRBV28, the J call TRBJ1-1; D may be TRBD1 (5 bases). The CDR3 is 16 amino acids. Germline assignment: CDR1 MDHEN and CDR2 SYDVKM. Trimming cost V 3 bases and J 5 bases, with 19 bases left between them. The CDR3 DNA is TGTGCCAGCAGTTTTCTGGGGCCCTCCGGTCCGACTGAAGCTTTCTTT. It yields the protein CASSFLGPSGPTEAFF.